The 30 T cell receptor beta chains in this list originate from one sample, sequenced in a study of persistence of HIV-infected CD4 T cells. An overlapping HIV-1 Gag peptide pool stimulated these cells at about 1 ug/peptide/mL. Sorting of responding CD4+ T cells relied on upregulated CD40 ligand together with CD69. The immunoSEQ assay was version 4, run in survey mode. The method was immunoSEQ multiplex PCR; TCRdb's version includes in-frame clones alone and lacks a portion of them. The data contain tens of thousands of clones, around two thirds of them singletons. Which antigens these TCRs recognize remains unknown. Sequencing was performed on CD4+ T cells sorted from PBMCs after approximately 18-hour stimulation, taken from a patient who received antiretroviral therapy. All receptors come from an adult man with HIV who was CMV-seropositive.

This chain uses TRBV4-2 with TRBJ2-2; TRBD1 matches at 7 bases. Looked up from germline, CDR1 is LGHNA and CDR2 is YNFKEQ. The CDR3 sequence is 16 residues long. J was trimmed by 1 base and V by 2 bases; bases with no gene match: 4. The CDR3 loop reads CASSQLTGLNTGELFF. The DNA for the CDR3 is TGTGCCAGCAGCCAACTGACAGGGTTGAACACCGGGGAGCTGTTTTTT.

CDR3 bases: TGCGCCAGCAGACTAGCGGGGGGATCGAGCTCCTACAATGAGCAGTTCTTC. Its translation is CASRLAGGSSSYNEQFF. The chain combines TRBV5-1 with TRBJ2-1, with 12 positions matching TRBD2. The CDR3 contains 17 residues. Germline values: CDR1 SGHRS, CDR2 YFSETQ. V lost 5 bases and J lost 0; bases outside the gene matches: 6.

This chain links TRBV28 with TRBJ1-5; 8 nucleotides agree with TRBD1. There are 14 residues in the CDR3. J gave up 4 bases and V 3 bases, and 2 bases lay outside the gene matches. The germline CDR1 and CDR2 sequences are MDHEN and SYDVKM. CDR3 amino acids: CASSFRQGNQPQHF. The CDR3 DNA reads as TGTGCCAGCAGTTTCCGACAGGGGAATCAGCCCCAGCATTTT.

The genes are TRBV7-6 and TRBJ1-4, with 7 bases lining up with TRBD1. V dropped 1 base and J dropped 6; count of bases not matched to a gene: 5. This CDR3 comprises 15 residues. CDR1 and CDR2 (germline): SGHVS, FNYEAQ. This chain's CDR3 is CASSLGSGGYEKLFF. The CDR3 DNA is TGTGCCAGCAGCTTAGGCTCAGGGGGTTATGAAAAACTGTTTTTT.

The V call is TRBV5-1, the J call TRBJ2-5; possibly TRBD2 for D (5 bases). The CDR3 totals 13 residues. Germline V gene lookup returns CDR1 SGHRS and CDR2 YFSETQ. V gave up 7 bases and J gave up 5 bases, with 15 bases separating them. The CDR3 coding sequence is TGCGCCAGCCCTCAAGGCGAGCGGGAGACCCAGTACTTC. Its protein product is CASPQGERETQYF.

This clone rates as medium-sized. This chain links TRBV14 with TRBJ2-1; D gene ambiguous. Per the germline V gene, CDR1 is SGHDN and CDR2 is FVKESK. Trimming shortened V by 1 base and J by 8 bases, and 12 bases separated the two germline ends. The CDR3 is 14 residues long. CDR3 nucleotide sequence: TGTGCCAGCAGCCAAGTATCGACAATCCATGAGCAGTTCTTC. The encoded protein is CASSQVSTIHEQFF.

V and J are TRBV12-5 and TRBJ2-6; a possible D gene is TRBD1 (5 bases). V gave up 3 bases and J gave up 0 bases, with 12 bases separating them. The CDR3 runs 17 residues. The germline V gene has CDR1 LGHNT and CDR2 FRNRAP. The CDR3 sequence is CASGFGATSSGANVLTF. DNA of the CDR3: TGTGCTAGTGGTTTTGGGGCGACGAGCTCTGGGGCCAACGTCCTGACTTTC. Variable domain in full (rest from reference TRBV12-5 and TRBJ2-6): DARVTQTPRHKVTEMGQEVTMRCQPILGHNTVFWYRQTMMQGLELLAYFRNRAPLDDSGMPKDRFSAEMPDATLATLKIQPSEPRDSAVYFCASGFGATSSGANVLTFGAGSRLTVL.

V usage is TRBV7-2 and J usage is TRBJ1-6; D may be TRBD1 (6 bases). Trimming shortened V by 5 bases and J by 9 bases, and 11 bases separated the two germline ends. The CDR3 has 13 residues. Germline CDR1 and CDR2: SGHTA and FQGNSA. In DNA form, the CDR3 reads TGTGCCAGCAGCAATAGGACAGTTTCACCCCTCCACTTT. Its translation is CASSNRTVSPLHF. The full variable domain, completed using reference TRBV7-2 and TRBJ1-6, is GAGVSQSPSNKVTEKGKDVELRCDPISGHTALYWYRQSLGQGLEFLIYFQGNSAPDKSGLPSDRFSAERTGGSVSTLTIQRTQQEDSAVYLCASSNRTVSPLHFGNGTRLTVT.

This chain joins TRBV6-5 and TRBJ2-7; possibly TRBD1 or TRBD2 for D (6 bases each). The V end lost 9 bases, the J end lost 5 bases, and 11 bases lay between the germline ends. Per the germline V gene, CDR1 is MNHEY and CDR2 is SVGAGI. CDR3 length: 11 residues. The CDR3: CASRGAHEQYF. The CDR3 DNA reads TGTGCCAGTAGGGGGGCCCACGAGCAGTACTTC.

This rearrangement joins TRBV7-8 to TRBJ1-5, with D possibly TRBD1 on 5 matching bases. The CDR3 is 14 amino acids. V was pared by 5 bases and J by 4 bases, with 12 bases between. In germline, CDR1 is SGHVS, CDR2 FQNEAQ. CDR3 coding DNA: TGTGCCAGCAGCCTCTGGACACCGAATCAGCCCCAGCATTTT. Protein: CASSLWTPNQPQHF. The entire variable domain, with the rest obtained from reference TRBV7-8 and TRBJ1-5, is as follows: GAGVSQSPRYKVAKRGQDVALRCDPISGHVSLFWYQQALGQGPEFLTYFQNEAQLDKSGLPSDRFFAERPEGSVSTLKIQRTQQEDSAVYLCASSLWTPNQPQHFGDGTRLSIL.

The chain employs TRBV5-4 and TRBJ2-1, with 9 bases lining up with TRBD1. This CDR3 spans 15 amino acids. Germline assignment: CDR1 SGHNT and CDR2 YYREEE (reference sequence). The ends lost 7 bases at V and 4 bases at J; junction bases unmatched: 9. CDR3 residues: CASGISTGGYNEQFF. CDR3 DNA sequence: TGTGCCAGCGGGATTTCGACAGGGGGATACAATGAGCAGTTCTTC.

V gene TRBV5-1 combines with J gene TRBJ1-1; the D gene is possibly TRBD1 (6 bases). Trimming cost V 1 base and J 3 bases, with 7 bases left between them. Germline loops: CDR1 SGHRS, CDR2 YFSETQ. The CDR3 contains 13 residues. The CDR3 region is CASSLTGYTEAFF. Written as DNA, the CDR3 is TGCGCCAGCAGCTTGACAGGGTACACTGAAGCTTTCTTT.

The chain is built from TRBV18 and TRBJ1-1, with D hard to call. CDR1 is KGHSH, CDR2 LQKENI, per germline. The CDR3 loop spans 15 amino acids. V lost 0 bases and J 2 bases, leaving 10 bases between the germline ends. The CDR3 sequence: CASSPPAQSNTEAFF. CDR3 in DNA: TGTGCCAGCTCACCACCGGCGCAGAGCAACACTGAAGCTTTCTTT.

The V call is TRBV5-1, the J call TRBJ2-3, with 12 bases lining up with TRBD2. The CDR3 is made up of 18 amino acids. CDR1 and CDR2 from the germline V gene are SGHRS and YFSETQ. The J segment lost 1 base and the V segment lost 2 bases, leaving 8 bases of the junction unmatched. The CDR3 loop reads CASSFRLAGGQGTDTQYF. CDR3 DNA: TGCGCCAGCAGCTTTAGGCTAGCGGGGGGGCAGGGCACAGATACGCAGTATTTT.

The genes are TRBV6-5 and TRBJ2-3; D may be TRBD1 or TRBD2 (5 bases each). The V and J ends lost 2 bases and 1 base respectively, with 13 bases between them. Germline CDR1 MNHEY, CDR2 SVGAGI. The CDR3 runs 16 residues. CDR3 residues: CASSYEGLDGTDTQYF. CDR3 in DNA: TGTGCCAGCAGTTACGAGGGGCTCGATGGCACAGATACGCAGTATTTT.

The rearrangement links TRBV3-1 (or the pseudogene TRBV3-2) to TRBJ2-7; D could derive from TRBD1 or TRBD2 (5 bases each). CDR1 and CDR2 from the germline V gene are LGHDT and YNNKEL (reference sequence). CDR3 size: 14 residues. Between the trimmed V and J ends, which lost 0 bases and 6 bases, there was a span of 12 bases. The CDR3 DNA is TGTGCCAGCAGCCAAGAAGACGGGGCTGGCGAGCAGTACTTC. Its translation is CASSQEDGAGEQYF.

The gene calls are TRBV18 and TRBJ1-6; no firm D call. The length of the CDR3 is 16 residues. Germline V lookup: CDR1 KGHSH, CDR2 LQKENI. The V end lost 2 bases, the J end lost 5 bases, and 13 bases lay between the germline ends. The CDR3 DNA is TGTGCCAGCTCACCATTCTCCAGGACGGATAATTCACCCCTCCACTTT. This translates into CASSPFSRTDNSPLHF.

The V gene is TRBV19, the J gene TRBJ1-4, with D unresolved. In germline, CDR1 is LNHDA, CDR2 SQIVND (reference sequence). V was shortened by 6 bases and J by 2 bases, with 13 bases between the two germline ends. This CDR3 contains 15 residues. The CDR3 here is CASRPSGGTNEKLFF. CDR3 sequence (DNA): TGTGCCAGTAGGCCTTCCGGCGGTACTAATGAAAAACTGTTTTTT.

The chain employs TRBV15 and TRBJ1-5, with D tentatively TRBD1 (5 bases). The CDR3 contains 14 residues. Germline-derived CDR1 and CDR2 are LNHNV and YYDKDF (reference sequence). V was shortened by 1 base and J by 4 bases, with 8 bases between the two germline ends. The CDR3: CATSRGGENQPQHF. The CDR3 region has the DNA TGTGCCACCAGCAGAGGGGGGGAGAATCAGCCCCAGCATTTT. The full variable domain, in which reference TRBV15 and TRBJ1-5 provide the parts outside the CDR3, is DAMVIQNPRYQVTQFGKPVTLSCSQTLNHNVMYWYQQKSSQAPKLLFHYYDKDFNNEADTPDNFQSRRPNTSFCFLDIRSPGLGDTAMYLCATSRGGENQPQHFGDGTRLSIL.

The rearrangement uses TRBV9 and TRBJ2-2, with D perhaps TRBD1 or TRBD2 (5 bases each). This CDR3 is 16 amino acids long. V was cut by 0 bases and J by 1 base, with 10 bases left in between. CDR1 SGDLS and CDR2 YYNGEE come from the germline V gene. CDR3 sequence: CASSVEGTGNTGELFF. The CDR3 nucleotides are TGTGCCAGCAGCGTAGAGGGGACCGGGAACACCGGGGAGCTGTTTTTT.

Concerning this clone: This sample includes further DNA sequences coding for the same CDR3. CDR3 loop: CASSLEQDTEAFF. The CDR3 region has the DNA TGCGCCAGCAGCTTGGAGCAGGACACTGAAGCTTTCTTT. This chain links TRBV5-1 with TRBJ1-1; no definite D call. Looked up from germline, CDR1 is SGHRS and CDR2 is YFSETQ. The CDR3 is made up of 13 amino acids. Trimming took off 0 bases at V and 3 bases at J, with 6 bases between the two ends. Full variable domain (rest looked up from reference TRBV5-1 and TRBJ1-1): KAGVTQTPRYLIKTRGQQVTLSCSPISGHRSVSWYQQTPGQGLQFLFEYFSETQRNKGNFPGRFSGRQFSNSRSEMNVSTLELGDSALYLCASSLEQDTEAFFGQGTRLTVV.

The chain uses TRBV18 and TRBJ1-4, with D possibly matching TRBD1 (6 bases). Trimming took off 4 bases at V and 6 bases at J, with 15 bases between the two ends. Per germline, CDR1 KGHSH and CDR2 LQKENI. CDR3 length: 15 residues. The DNA for the CDR3 is TGTGCCAGCTCACTTCACGTACAGGGCGATGAAAAACTGTTTTTT. Its protein is CASSLHVQGDEKLFF.

The gene calls are TRBV10-3 and TRBJ2-3; 7 bases align to TRBD1. The V segment lost 2 bases and the J segment 1 base; nucleotides outside the gene matches: 0. Per the germline V gene, CDR1 is ENHRY and CDR2 is SYGVKD. The CDR3 is 14 amino acids. DNA for the CDR3: TGTGCCATCAGTGAGACAGGGGGCACAGATACGCAGTATTTT. This gives the protein CAISETGGTDTQYF.

The V call is TRBV24-1, the J call TRBJ2-2; D possibly matches TRBD1 or TRBD2 (5 bases each). Trimming shortened V by 9 bases and J by 3 bases, and 10 bases separated the two germline ends. The CDR3 runs to 13 residues. CDR1 and CDR2 (germline): KGHDR, SFDVKD. In DNA form, the CDR3 reads TGTGCCACCCGGGACGGATACACCGGGGAGCTGTTTTTT. Translation gives CATRDGYTGELFF.

The rearrangement links TRBV5-1 to TRBJ2-3, with TRBD2 matching over 9 bases. Losses at the gene ends were 4 bases for V and 4 bases for J; bases not matched to a gene: 10. The CDR3 totals 16 residues. CDR1 and CDR2 (germline): SGHRS, YFSETQ. The CDR3 DNA is TGCGCCAGCAGCCTGGGGGCTAGCGGGGACTCAGATACGCAGTATTTT. Encoded protein: CASSLGASGDSDTQYF.

The rearrangement uses TRBV18 and TRBJ1-6, with no clear D. The CDR3 spans 15 residues. V was shortened by 6 bases and J by 7 bases, with 16 bases between the two germline ends. CDR1 and CDR2 from the germline V gene are KGHSH and LQKENI. The CDR3 loop reads CASSREPGANSPLHF. The CDR3 nucleotides read TGTGCCAGCTCGCGCGAACCGGGAGCGAATTCACCCCTCCACTTT.

This clone has just a few counts. The rearrangement joins TRBV12-3 or TRBV12-4 to TRBJ1-5; D gene unclear. This CDR3 contains 9 residues. V was shortened by 10 bases and J by 9 bases, with 7 bases between the two germline ends. The CDR3 sequence is CATQVPQHF. The CDR3 nucleotides are TGTGCCACCCAGGTGCCCCAGCATTTT.

The chain employs TRBV29-1 and TRBJ1-5, with D tentatively TRBD1 (6 bases). Trimming stripped 7 bases from V and 2 bases from J, with 9 bases between. The V gene's germline CDR1 is SQVTM and CDR2 ANQGSEA. The CDR3 is 12 amino acids. CDR3 protein: CSAGAGNQPQHF. The DNA for the CDR3 is TGCAGCGCAGGGGCCGGCAATCAGCCCCAGCATTTT.

The CDR3, as DNA: TGTGCCAGCAGACCCGGACAGGCTTCCTACGAGCAGTACTTC. It specifies CASRPGQASYEQYF. The chain combines TRBV28 with TRBJ2-7; 7 bases match TRBD1. With V trimmed by 6 bases and J by 1 base, 6 bases remained unmatched. CDR3 length equals 14 residues. Germline V CDR1 and CDR2: MDHEN, SYDVKM. The whole variable domain, remainder taken from reference TRBV28 and TRBJ2-7, is DVKVTQSSRYLVKRTGEKVFLECVQDMDHENMFWYRQDPGLGLRLIYFSYDVKMKEKGDIPEGYSVSREKKERFSLILESASTNQTSMYLCASRPGQASYEQYFGPGTRLTVT.

The rearrangement uses TRBV12-3 or TRBV12-4 and TRBJ2-7; 7 bases are a match to TRBD1. CDR3 length equals 12 residues. V dropped 5 bases and J dropped 4; count of bases not matched to a gene: 2. CDR3 residues: CASSLTGYEQYF. DNA of the CDR3: TGTGCCAGCAGTCTGACAGGGTACGAGCAGTACTTC.